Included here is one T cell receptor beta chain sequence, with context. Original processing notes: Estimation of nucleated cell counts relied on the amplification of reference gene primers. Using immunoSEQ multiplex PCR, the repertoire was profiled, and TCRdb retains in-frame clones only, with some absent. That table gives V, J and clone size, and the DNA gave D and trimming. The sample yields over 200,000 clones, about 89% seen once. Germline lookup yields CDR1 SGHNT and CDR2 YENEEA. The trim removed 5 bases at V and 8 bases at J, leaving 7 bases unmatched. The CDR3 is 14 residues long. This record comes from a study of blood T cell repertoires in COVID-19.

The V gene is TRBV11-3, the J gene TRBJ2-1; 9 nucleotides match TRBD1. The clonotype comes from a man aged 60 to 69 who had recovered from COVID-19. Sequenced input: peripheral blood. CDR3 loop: CASSTGTGYYEQFF. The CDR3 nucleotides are TGTGCCAGCAGCACCGGGACAGGGTACTATGAGCAGTTCTTC.